A single T cell receptor beta chain is shown here with its context. Authors' analysis steps: How many nucleated cells were present was estimated from reference gene primer amplification. TCRdb keeps only in-frame clones here, not all; method: immunoSEQ multiplex PCR. D and trimming come from the DNA, and the V and J calls and clone size come from that table. The table records about 250,000 clones, approximately 85% of them present only once. This sample was taken from a study of blood T cell repertoires in COVID-19. Study-wide background: The United States, Italy and Spain provided the acute and convalescent COVID-19 samples. Sample material is recorded as cDNA or gDNA derived from T cells, B-cell-depleted T cells, or PBMCs.

This TCR was sampled from a man over 45 with active or convalescent COVID-19. The sample comprised peripheral blood.

The CDR3, as DNA: TGTGCCAGCAGTGCTCACAGGAGCGCCCGGTCCTACGAGCAGTACTTC. This sequence encodes CASSAHRSARSYEQYF. The V gene is TRBV6-4, the J gene TRBJ2-7, with a weak D call TRBD1 (5 bases). Germline V gene sequence: CDR1 MRHNA, CDR2 SNTAGT. The CDR3 spans 16 residues. V was pared by 4 bases and J by 1 base, with 17 bases between.